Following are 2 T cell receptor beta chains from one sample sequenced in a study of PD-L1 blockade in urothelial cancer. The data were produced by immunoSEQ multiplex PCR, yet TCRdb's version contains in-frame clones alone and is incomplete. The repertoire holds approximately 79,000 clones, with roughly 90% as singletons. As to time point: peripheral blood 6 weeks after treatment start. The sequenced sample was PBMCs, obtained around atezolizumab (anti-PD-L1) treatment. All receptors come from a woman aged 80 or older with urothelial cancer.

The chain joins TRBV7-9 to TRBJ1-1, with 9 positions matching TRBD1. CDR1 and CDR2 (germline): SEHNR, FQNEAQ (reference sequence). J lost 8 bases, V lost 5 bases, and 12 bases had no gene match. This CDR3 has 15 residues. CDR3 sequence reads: CASSKRQGGGSEAFF. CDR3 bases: TGTGCCAGCAGCAAACGACAGGGGGGAGGGTCCGAAGCTTTCTTT.

In DNA, the CDR3 is TGTGCCAGCAGTCGCCAGGGGGTAAGCAATCAGCCCCAGCATTTT. Amino acid sequence: CASSRQGVSNQPQHF. The rearrangement joins TRBV27 to TRBJ1-5, with 7 positions matching TRBD1. The CDR3 is 15 residues long. V lost 5 bases to trimming and J lost 1 base; unmatched junction nucleotides: 5. Germline V gene data show CDR1 as MNHEY and CDR2 as SMNVEV (reference sequence).